This passage covers 12 T cell receptor beta chains from one sample sequenced in a study of blood T cell repertoires in COVID-19. The method was immunoSEQ multiplex PCR; TCRdb's version includes in-frame clones alone and lacks a portion of them. The sample lists approximately 150,000 clones, 75% to 90% occurring once. Sequences were obtained from peripheral blood. The receptors here all came from a woman aged 55-69 years with active COVID-19.

The chain joins TRBV28 to TRBJ1-4, with TRBD1 matching 7 bases. V lost 6 bases and J lost 7; bases outside the gene matches: 11. CDR3 length: 15 residues. The germline V gene has CDR1 MDHEN and CDR2 SYDVKM. As DNA, the CDR3 is TGTGCCAGCAGAATACATACAGGGGCCGGTGAAAAACTGTTTTTT. It specifies CASRIHTGAGEKLFF.

The chain carries TRBV3-1 (or the pseudogene TRBV3-2) and TRBJ2-7; 9 positions match TRBD1. With V trimmed by 3 bases and J by 6 bases, 9 bases remained unmatched. The CDR3 extends over 15 amino acids. Germline-derived CDR1 and CDR2 are LGHDT and YNNKEL (reference sequence). The CDR3 protein is CASSHSGQGLGEQYF. DNA of the CDR3: TGTGCCAGCAGCCATTCGGGACAGGGCTTGGGCGAGCAGTACTTC.

The gene calls are TRBV24-1 and TRBJ2-1; a possible D gene is TRBD1 (6 bases). Trimming left V 3 bases short and J 9 bases short, with 17 bases between. This CDR3 is 15 amino acids long. Germline-derived CDR1 and CDR2 are KGHDR and SFDVKD. The CDR3 nucleotides read TGTGCCACCAGTGATCATCGACAGGTTGCGGGTGAGCAGTTCTTC. This gives the protein CATSDHRQVAGEQFF.

The table lists this clone with a count of one. The J gene is TRBJ1-2, the V gene TRBV28; D possibly corresponds to TRBD1 (6 bases). The V gene lost 5 bases and the J gene lost 6 bases, with 16 bases spanning the gap. CDR3 length equals 14 residues. CDR1 is MDHEN, CDR2 SYDVKM, per germline. CDR3 region: CASSLEQGFNGYTF. The CDR3 region has the DNA TGTGCCAGCAGTCTTGAACAGGGATTTAATGGCTACACCTTC.

V and J are TRBV18 and TRBJ2-7; possible D gene TRBD2, 6 bases. The CDR3 sequence is 16 residues long. Between the trimmed V and J ends, which lost 0 bases and 4 bases, there was a span of 16 bases. CDR1 is KGHSH, CDR2 LQKENI, per germline. The CDR3 region is CASSPPAGPVGYEQYF. The CDR3 DNA reads as TGTGCCAGCTCACCACCGGCGGGGCCCGTGGGGTACGAGCAGTACTTC.

The V call is TRBV5-1, the J call TRBJ2-5, with D possibly TRBD2 on 6 matching bases. Germline V lookup: CDR1 SGHRS, CDR2 YFSETQ. The CDR3 has 14 residues. The V end was cut by 5 bases, the J end by 3 bases, with 14 bases between. The DNA of the CDR3 is TGCGCCAGCAGTCCCTCGGGCGGGAAAGAGACCCAGTACTTC. Protein sequence: CASSPSGGKETQYF.

The V and J genes are TRBV6-1 and TRBJ1-2, with 7 bases lining up with TRBD1. Germline CDR1 and CDR2: MNHNS and SASEGT. V shed 0 bases, J shed 8 bases, and the junction held 6 bases outside the gene matches. There are 14 residues in the CDR3. CDR3 sequence (DNA): TGTGCCAGCAGTGAAGCTCTTGACAGGGAAGGCTACACCTTC. This encodes CASSEALDREGYTF.

This clone was observed a single time. CDR3 sequence: CASSQEQGVSGANVLTF. DNA for the CDR3: TGCGCCAGCAGCCAAGAACAGGGCGTCTCTGGGGCCAACGTCCTGACTTTC. This chain joins TRBV4-3 and TRBJ2-6, with TRBD1 as a possible D gene (6 bases). The CDR3 length is 17 residues. V lost 0 bases and J lost 0, with 9 bases in between. Germline CDR1 reads LGHNA; CDR2 reads YSLEER.

A note on this clone: The junction departs from the called germline gene at one end, perhaps through a read error. Additional DNA sequences in this sample encode the identical CDR3. This chain uses TRBV3-1 (or the pseudogene TRBV3-2) with TRBJ1-2; D is uncertain. This CDR3 has 13 residues. The germline V gene encodes CDR1 LGHDT and CDR2 YNNKEL (reference sequence). The CDR3 DNA follows: TGTGCCAGTAGCCGCAGCGTTTACTATGGCTACACCTTC. Its translation: CASSRSVYYGYTF.

The chain carries TRBV4-2 and TRBJ1-2; 9 positions agree with TRBD1. The CDR3 consists of 11 residues. Per the germline V gene, CDR1 is LGHNA and CDR2 is YNFKEQ. V lost 8 bases, J lost 7 bases, and 2 bases stayed unmatched. CDR3 in DNA: TGTGCCAGCGGGGACAGGGTTGGCTACACCTTC. Translating gives CASGDRVGYTF.

The rearrangement joins TRBV27 to TRBJ2-7; 9 nucleotides match TRBD2. Per germline, CDR1 MNHEY and CDR2 SMNVEV (reference sequence). The CDR3 is made up of 15 amino acids. The V and J ends lost 0 bases and 2 bases, in that order; junction bases with no gene match: 2. The CDR3 DNA reads TGTGCCAGCAGTTTATCGGTAGCGGGGGCCTACGAGCAGTACTTC. This codes for CASSLSVAGAYEQYF.

The V call is TRBV5-4, the J call TRBJ1-4; 7 nucleotides align to TRBD1. CDR3 length: 14 residues. The germline gives CDR1 SGHNT, CDR2 YYREEE (reference sequence). V lost 0 bases, J lost 5 bases, and 1 base stayed unmatched. The CDR3 nucleotides are TGTGCCAGCAGCTTGGCGGGACAGAATGAAAAACTGTTTTTT. Amino acids: CASSLAGQNEKLFF. Full variable domain (outside the CDR3, taken from reference TRBV5-4 and TRBJ1-4): ETGVTQSPTHLIKTRGQQVTLRCSSQSGHNTVSWYQQALGQGPQFIFQYYREEENGRGNFPPRFSGLQFPNYSSELNVNALELDDSALYLCASSLAGQNEKLFFGSGTQLSVL.